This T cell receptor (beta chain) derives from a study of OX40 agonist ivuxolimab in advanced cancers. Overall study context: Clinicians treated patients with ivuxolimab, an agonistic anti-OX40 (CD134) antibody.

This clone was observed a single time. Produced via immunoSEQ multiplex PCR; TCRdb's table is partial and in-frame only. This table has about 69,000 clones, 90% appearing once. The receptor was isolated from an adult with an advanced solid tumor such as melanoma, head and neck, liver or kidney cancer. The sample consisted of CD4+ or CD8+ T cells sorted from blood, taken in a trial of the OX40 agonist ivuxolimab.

CDR3 amino acids: CASSPGGQGTQPQHF. For the CDR3, the DNA is TGTGCCAGCTCACCGGGGGGACAGGGGACGCAGCCCCAGCATTTT. V gene TRBV18 combines with J gene TRBJ1-5, with TRBD1 identical over 10 bases. CDR1 KGHSH and CDR2 LQKENI come from the germline V gene. V shed 3 bases and J 7 bases; nucleotides not matched to a gene: 6. There are 15 residues in the CDR3.